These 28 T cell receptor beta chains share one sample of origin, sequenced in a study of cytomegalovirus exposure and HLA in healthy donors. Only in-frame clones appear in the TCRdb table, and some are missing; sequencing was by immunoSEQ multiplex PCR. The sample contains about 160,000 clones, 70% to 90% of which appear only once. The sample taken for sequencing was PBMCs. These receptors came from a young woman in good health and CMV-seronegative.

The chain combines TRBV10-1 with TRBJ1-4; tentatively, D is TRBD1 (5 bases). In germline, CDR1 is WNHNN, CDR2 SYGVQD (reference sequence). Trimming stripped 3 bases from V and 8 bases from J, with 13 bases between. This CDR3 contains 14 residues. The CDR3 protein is CASSEDPEGEKLFF. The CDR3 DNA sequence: TGCGCCAGCAGTGAAGACCCGGAGGGGGAAAAACTGTTTTTT.

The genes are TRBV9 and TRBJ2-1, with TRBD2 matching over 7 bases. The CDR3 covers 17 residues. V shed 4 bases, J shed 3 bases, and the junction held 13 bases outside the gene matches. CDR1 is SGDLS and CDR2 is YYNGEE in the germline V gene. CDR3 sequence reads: CASSRGLDGGIYNEQFF. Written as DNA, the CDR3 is TGTGCCAGCAGCCGCGGACTAGATGGGGGGATCTACAATGAGCAGTTCTTC. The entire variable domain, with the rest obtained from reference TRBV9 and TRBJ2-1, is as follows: DSGVTQTPKHLITATGQRVTLRCSPRSGDLSVYWYQQSLDQGLQFLIQYYNGEERAKGNILERFSAQQFPDLHSELNLSSLELGDSALYFCASSRGLDGGIYNEQFFGPGTRLTVL.

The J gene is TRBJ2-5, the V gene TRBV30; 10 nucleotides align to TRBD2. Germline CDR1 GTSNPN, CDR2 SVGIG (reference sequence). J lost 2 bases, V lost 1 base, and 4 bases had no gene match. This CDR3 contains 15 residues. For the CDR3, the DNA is TGTGCCTGGAGTGGGCCTAGCGGGGGTCAAGAGACCCAGTACTTC. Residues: CAWSGPSGGQETQYF.

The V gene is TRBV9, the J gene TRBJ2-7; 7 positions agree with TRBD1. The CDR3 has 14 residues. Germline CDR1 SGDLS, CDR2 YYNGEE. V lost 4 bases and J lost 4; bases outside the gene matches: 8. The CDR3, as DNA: TGTGCCAGCAGCCTCCGCAGGGACAGTTACGAGCAGTACTTC. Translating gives CASSLRRDSYEQYF.

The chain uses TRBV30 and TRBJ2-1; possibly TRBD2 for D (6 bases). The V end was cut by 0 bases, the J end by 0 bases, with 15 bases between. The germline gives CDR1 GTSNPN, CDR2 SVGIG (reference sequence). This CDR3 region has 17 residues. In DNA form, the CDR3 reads TGTGCCTGGAGTGTACTTTGGGGGGTTAGCTCCTACAATGAGCAGTTCTTC. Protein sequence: CAWSVLWGVSSYNEQFF.

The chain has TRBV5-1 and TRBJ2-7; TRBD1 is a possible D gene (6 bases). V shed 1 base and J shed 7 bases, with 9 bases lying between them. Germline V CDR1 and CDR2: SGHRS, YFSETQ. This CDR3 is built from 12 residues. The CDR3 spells CASSLRGSEQYF. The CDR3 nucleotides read TGCGCCAGCAGCTTGAGGGGGAGTGAGCAGTACTTC.

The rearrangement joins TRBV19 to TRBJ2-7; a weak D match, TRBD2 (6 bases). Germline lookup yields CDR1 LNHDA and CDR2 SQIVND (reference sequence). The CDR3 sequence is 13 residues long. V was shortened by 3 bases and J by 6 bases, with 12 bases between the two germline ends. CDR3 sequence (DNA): TGTGCCAGTAGTATGGGCGGGATGAGCGAGCAGTACTTC. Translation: CASSMGGMSEQYF.

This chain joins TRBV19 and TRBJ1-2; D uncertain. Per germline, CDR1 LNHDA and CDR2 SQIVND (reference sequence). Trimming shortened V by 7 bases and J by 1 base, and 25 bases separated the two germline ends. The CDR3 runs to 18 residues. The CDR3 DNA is TGTGCCAGTACCCCAAGACAAGGTGGTGGAATAGTTAACTATGGCTACACCTTC. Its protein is CASTPRQGGGIVNYGYTF.

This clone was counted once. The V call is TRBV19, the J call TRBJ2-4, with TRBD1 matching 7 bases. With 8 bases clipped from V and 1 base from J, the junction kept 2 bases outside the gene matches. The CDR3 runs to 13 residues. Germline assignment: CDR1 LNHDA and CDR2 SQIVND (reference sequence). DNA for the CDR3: TGTGCCAGTGAACAGGGGGCCAAAAACATTCAGTACTTC. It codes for CASEQGAKNIQYF.

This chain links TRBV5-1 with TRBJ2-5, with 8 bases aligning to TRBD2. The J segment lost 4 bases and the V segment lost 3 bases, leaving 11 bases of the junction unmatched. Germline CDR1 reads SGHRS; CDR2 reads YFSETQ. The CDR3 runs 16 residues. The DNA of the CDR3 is TGCGCCAGCAGCTGGAGTCCGGGACTAGAGGTAGAGACCCAGTACTTC. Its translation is CASSWSPGLEVETQYF.

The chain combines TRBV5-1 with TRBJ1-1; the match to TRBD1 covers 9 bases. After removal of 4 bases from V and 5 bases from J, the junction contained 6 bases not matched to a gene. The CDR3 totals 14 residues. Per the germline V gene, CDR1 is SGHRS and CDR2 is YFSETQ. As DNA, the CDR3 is TGCGCCAGCAGCATGGGACAGGGTAAGACTGAAGCTTTCTTT. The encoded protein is CASSMGQGKTEAFF.

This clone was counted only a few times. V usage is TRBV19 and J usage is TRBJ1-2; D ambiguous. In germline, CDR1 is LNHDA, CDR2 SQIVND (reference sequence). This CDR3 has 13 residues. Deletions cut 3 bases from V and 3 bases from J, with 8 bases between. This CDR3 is CASSIVPYYGYTF. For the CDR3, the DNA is TGTGCCAGTAGTATTGTCCCCTACTATGGCTACACCTTC.

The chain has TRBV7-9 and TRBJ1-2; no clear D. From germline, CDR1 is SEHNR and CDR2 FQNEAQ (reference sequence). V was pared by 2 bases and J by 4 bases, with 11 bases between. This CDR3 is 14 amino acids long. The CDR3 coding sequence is TGTGCCAGCAGCTTAAGCCAGGACTTCTATGGCTACACCTTC. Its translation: CASSLSQDFYGYTF.

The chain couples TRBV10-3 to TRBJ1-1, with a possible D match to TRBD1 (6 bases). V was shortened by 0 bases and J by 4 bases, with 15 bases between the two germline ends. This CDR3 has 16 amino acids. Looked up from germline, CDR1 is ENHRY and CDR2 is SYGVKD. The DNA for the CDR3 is TGTGCCATCAGTGAGTCGAAAGCAGGGGATGGCACTGAAGCTTTCTTT. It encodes CAISESKAGDGTEAFF.

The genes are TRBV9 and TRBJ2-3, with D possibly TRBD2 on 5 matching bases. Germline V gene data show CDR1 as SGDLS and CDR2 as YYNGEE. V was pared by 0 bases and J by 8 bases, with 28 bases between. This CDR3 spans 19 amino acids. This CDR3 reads CASSVEMGSNLASPGTQYF. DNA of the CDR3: TGTGCCAGCAGCGTAGAAATGGGCTCCAATCTAGCATCGCCGGGTACGCAGTATTTT.

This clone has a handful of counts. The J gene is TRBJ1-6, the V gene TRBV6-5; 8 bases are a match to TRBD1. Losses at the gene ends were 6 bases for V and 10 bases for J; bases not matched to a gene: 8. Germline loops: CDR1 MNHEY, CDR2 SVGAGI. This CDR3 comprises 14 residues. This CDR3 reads CASRKDRVRSPLHF. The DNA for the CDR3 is TGTGCCAGCAGGAAGGACAGGGTTCGGTCACCCCTCCACTTT.

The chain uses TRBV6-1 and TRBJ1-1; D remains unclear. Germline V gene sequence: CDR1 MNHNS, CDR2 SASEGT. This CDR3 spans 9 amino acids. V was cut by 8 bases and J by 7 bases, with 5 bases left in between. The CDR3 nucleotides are TGTGCCAGCCACGGTGAAGCTTTCTTT. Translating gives CASHGEAFF.

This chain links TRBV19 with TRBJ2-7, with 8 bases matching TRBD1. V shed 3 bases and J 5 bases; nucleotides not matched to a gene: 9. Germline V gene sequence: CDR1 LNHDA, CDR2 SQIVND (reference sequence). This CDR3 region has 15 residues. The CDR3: CASSMPGQGFHEQYF. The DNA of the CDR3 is TGTGCCAGTAGTATGCCCGGACAGGGCTTCCACGAGCAGTACTTC.

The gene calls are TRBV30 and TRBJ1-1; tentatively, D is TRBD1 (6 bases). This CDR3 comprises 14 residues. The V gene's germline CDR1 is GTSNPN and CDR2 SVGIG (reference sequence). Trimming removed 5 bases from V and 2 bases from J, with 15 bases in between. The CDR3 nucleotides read TGTGCCTGGGAGGGGGTCCGGCAAAACACTGAAGCTTTCTTT. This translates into CAWEGVRQNTEAFF.

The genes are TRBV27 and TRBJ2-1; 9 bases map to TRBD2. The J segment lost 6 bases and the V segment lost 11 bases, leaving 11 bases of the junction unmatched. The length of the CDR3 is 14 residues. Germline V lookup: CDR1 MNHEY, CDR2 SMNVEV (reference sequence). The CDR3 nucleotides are TGTGCCCCCTCGGCCGGGACTAGCTGCAATGAGCAGTTCTTC. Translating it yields CAPSAGTSCNEQFF.

The CDR3 bases are TGTGCCAGCATGGTGTCAGGTGAGCAGTTCTTC. Its protein product is CASMVSGEQFF. The chain links TRBV6-5 to TRBJ2-1, with D unresolved. Germline lookup yields CDR1 MNHEY and CDR2 SVGAGI. V dropped 7 bases and J dropped 9 bases, with 10 bases sitting between them. The CDR3 contains 11 residues.

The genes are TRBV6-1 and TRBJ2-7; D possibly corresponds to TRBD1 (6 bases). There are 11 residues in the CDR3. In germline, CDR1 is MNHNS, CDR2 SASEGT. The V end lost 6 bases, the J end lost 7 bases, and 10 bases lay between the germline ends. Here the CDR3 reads CASRQGGEQYF. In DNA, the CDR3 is TGTGCCAGCAGACAAGGGGGAGAGCAGTACTTC.

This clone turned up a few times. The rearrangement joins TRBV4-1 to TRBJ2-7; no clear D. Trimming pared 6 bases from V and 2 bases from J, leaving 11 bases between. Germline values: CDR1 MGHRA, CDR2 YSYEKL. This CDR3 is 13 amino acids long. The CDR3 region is CASSLDSTYEQYF. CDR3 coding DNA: TGCGCCAGCAGTCTCGACTCAACCTACGAGCAGTACTTC.

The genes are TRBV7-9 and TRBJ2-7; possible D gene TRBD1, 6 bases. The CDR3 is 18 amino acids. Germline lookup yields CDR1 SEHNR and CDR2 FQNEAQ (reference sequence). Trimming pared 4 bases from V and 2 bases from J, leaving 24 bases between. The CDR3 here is CASSSPLITGRMTYEQYF. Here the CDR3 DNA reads TGTGCCAGCAGCTCGCCGCTGATAACAGGGAGAATGACCTACGAGCAGTACTTC. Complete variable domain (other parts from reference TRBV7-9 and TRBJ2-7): DTGVSQNPRHKITKRGQNVTFRCDPISEHNRLYWYRQTLGQGPEFLTYFQNEAQLEKSRLLSDRFSAERPKGSFSTLEIQRTEQGDSAMYLCASSSPLITGRMTYEQYFGPGTRLTVT.

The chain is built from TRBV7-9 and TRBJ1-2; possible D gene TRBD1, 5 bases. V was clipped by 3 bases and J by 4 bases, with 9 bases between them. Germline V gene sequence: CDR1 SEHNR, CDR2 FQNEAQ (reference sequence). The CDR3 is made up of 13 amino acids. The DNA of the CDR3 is TGTGCCAGCAGCTTGACAGTCTCCTATGGCTACACCTTC. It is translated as CASSLTVSYGYTF.

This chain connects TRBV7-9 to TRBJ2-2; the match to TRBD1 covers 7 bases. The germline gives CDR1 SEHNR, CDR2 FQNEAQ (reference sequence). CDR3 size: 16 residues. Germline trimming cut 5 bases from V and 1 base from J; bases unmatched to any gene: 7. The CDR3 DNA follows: TGTGCCAGCAGCCCCCGGACAGGAGGGAACACCGGGGAGCTGTTTTTT. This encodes CASSPRTGGNTGELFF. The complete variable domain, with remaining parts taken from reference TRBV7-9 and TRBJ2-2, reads DTGVSQNPRHKITKRGQNVTFRCDPISEHNRLYWYRQTLGQGPEFLTYFQNEAQLEKSRLLSDRFSAERPKGSFSTLEIQRTEQGDSAMYLCASSPRTGGNTGELFFGEGSRLTVL.

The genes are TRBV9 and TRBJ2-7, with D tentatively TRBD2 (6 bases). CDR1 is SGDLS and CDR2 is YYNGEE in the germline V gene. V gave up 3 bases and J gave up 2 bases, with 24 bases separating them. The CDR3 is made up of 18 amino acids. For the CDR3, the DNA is TGTGCCAGCAGCGATCGGCCCCATGAGGTGGGGACTCCCTACGAGCAGTACTTC. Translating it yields CASSDRPHEVGTPYEQYF.

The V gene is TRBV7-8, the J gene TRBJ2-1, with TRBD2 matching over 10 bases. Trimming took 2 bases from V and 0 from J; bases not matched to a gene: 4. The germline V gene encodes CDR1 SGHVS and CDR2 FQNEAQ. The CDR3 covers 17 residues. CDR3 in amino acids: CASSLPQRGGSYNEQFF. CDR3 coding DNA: TGTGCCAGCAGCTTACCCCAGCGGGGGGGCTCCTACAATGAGCAGTTCTTC.